This passage covers 25 T cell receptor beta chains from one sample sequenced in a study of blood T cell repertoires in COVID-19. The assay was immunoSEQ multiplex PCR, and TCRdb's table has in-frame clones only and misses some. The table lists 100,000 or so clones, roughly 80% of them singletons. Sequencing was performed on peripheral blood. Receptors were obtained from a human donor in a cohort sampled during active COVID-19.

This clone came up once. The genes are TRBV2 and TRBJ2-3, with 8 bases matching TRBD2. The CDR3 is 13 amino acids. Trimming at V came to 6 bases and at J to 5 bases, leaving 4 bases not matched to a gene. Germline CDR1 SNHLY, CDR2 FYNNEI. In DNA form, the CDR3 reads TGTGCCAGCAGAAAAGCGGGGGTAGATACGCAGTATTTT. Translated, it gives CASRKAGVDTQYF.

This chain joins TRBV15 and TRBJ1-4; TRBD1 matches at 9 bases. Unmatched junction bases numbered 7, after V lost 0 bases and J lost 8 bases. CDR3 length: 16 residues. Per the germline V gene, CDR1 is LNHNV and CDR2 is YYDKDF (reference sequence). Here the CDR3 reads CATSREFGTGKEKLFF. The CDR3 DNA is TGTGCCACCAGCAGAGAATTTGGGACAGGGAAGGAAAAACTGTTTTTT.

The gene calls are TRBV14 and TRBJ1-1; TRBD1 matches 7 bases. Losses at the gene ends were 10 bases for V and 0 bases for J; bases not matched to a gene: 2. The CDR3 consists of 12 residues. CDR1 and CDR2 (germline): SGHDN, FVKESK. The CDR3 spells CATGQMNTEAFF. The CDR3 DNA sequence: TGTGCCACGGGACAGATGAACACTGAAGCTTTCTTT.

This rearrangement joins TRBV11-2 to TRBJ2-1, with 9 positions matching TRBD2. CDR3 length equals 16 residues. The V segment lost 6 bases and the J segment 8 bases; nucleotides outside the gene matches: 14. Germline CDR1 SGHAT, CDR2 FQNNGV. The CDR3 loop reads CASSLSCGGAGHEQFF. CDR3 nucleotide sequence: TGTGCCAGCAGTCTGAGTTGCGGGGGGGCGGGCCATGAGCAGTTCTTC.

V is TRBV7-2 and J is TRBJ1-3, with D hard to call. The V end was cut by 0 bases, the J end by 2 bases, with 11 bases between. The germline CDR1 and CDR2 sequences are SGHTA and FQGNSA. CDR3 length equals 16 residues. DNA for the CDR3: TGTGCCAGCAGCTTAGCGGCGGGCGGAACTGGAAACACCATATATTTT. It encodes CASSLAAGGTGNTIYF.

The chain carries TRBV3-1 (or the pseudogene TRBV3-2) and TRBJ2-5; D remains ambiguous. The CDR3 extends over 11 amino acids. Trimming stripped 4 bases from V and 7 bases from J, with 7 bases between. Germline loops: CDR1 LGHDT, CDR2 YNNKEL (reference sequence). CDR3 region: CASSLPGTQYF. CDR3 DNA: TGTGCCAGCAGCCTCCCCGGGACCCAGTACTTC.

Only a few counts were recorded for this clone. This chain uses TRBV7-2 with TRBJ2-1, with D possibly TRBD1 on 6 matching bases. Trimming left V 3 bases short and J 8 bases short, with 11 bases between. This CDR3 is built from 13 residues. In germline, CDR1 is SGHTA, CDR2 FQGNSA. In DNA, the CDR3 is TGTGCCAGCAGCTTCCGAGGGGGTTATGAGCAGTTCTTC. Translation: CASSFRGGYEQFF.

V gene TRBV2 combines with J gene TRBJ1-1; D perhaps matches TRBD1 (6 bases). The CDR3 has 12 amino acids. Trimming removed 6 bases from V and 6 bases from J, with 11 bases in between. CDR1 is SNHLY and CDR2 is FYNNEI in the germline V gene. The CDR3 DNA sequence: TGTGCCAGCAGAGAGCGGGGGCCTGAAGCTTTCTTT. This gives the protein CASRERGPEAFF.

The chain uses TRBV7-6 and TRBJ1-6; 9 bases are a match to TRBD1. Germline V gives CDR1 SGHVS, CDR2 FNYEAQ. The CDR3 totals 15 residues. The ends lost 3 bases at V and 9 bases at J; junction bases unmatched: 6. The chain's CDR3 is CASSLYRGHVSPLHF. CDR3 sequence (DNA): TGTGCCAGCAGCTTGTACAGGGGGCATGTTTCACCCCTCCACTTT.

J is TRBJ1-5 and V is TRBV19; unclear D gene. V was pared by 0 bases and J by 8 bases, with 8 bases between. The germline V gene encodes CDR1 LNHDA and CDR2 SQIVND (reference sequence). The CDR3 is 13 amino acids. The chain's CDR3 is CASSIERIEPQHF. CDR3 sequence (DNA): TGTGCCAGTAGTATAGAGAGGATTGAGCCCCAGCATTTT.

CDR3 nucleotide sequence: TGTGCCAGCAGCCCAGGACAGGTCGATAAAGGGGCTAATGAAAAACTGTTTTTT. Translating gives CASSPGQVDKGANEKLFF. J is TRBJ1-4 and V is TRBV7-9, with 7 bases aligning to TRBD1. The CDR3 sequence is 18 residues long. Losses at the gene ends were 5 bases for V and 3 bases for J; bases not matched to a gene: 15. Germline V gives CDR1 SEHNR, CDR2 FQNEAQ (reference sequence). Looking up the rest from reference TRBV7-9 and TRBJ1-4 gives the full variable domain: DTGVSQNPRHKITKRGQNVTFRCDPISEHNRLYWYRQTLGQGPEFLTYFQNEAQLEKSRLLSDRFSAERPKGSFSTLEIQRTEQGDSAMYLCASSPGQVDKGANEKLFFGSGTQLSVL.

About this clone: Different DNA sequences within this sample yield the same CDR3. V usage is TRBV4-2 and J usage is TRBJ2-1; 9 nucleotides agree with TRBD2. J lost 4 bases, V lost 0 bases, and 1 base had no gene match. The CDR3 consists of 15 residues. Germline CDR1 and CDR2: LGHNA and YNFKEQ. CDR3 sequence: CASSQDSGGYNEQFF. The CDR3 region has the DNA TGTGCCAGCAGCCAAGACAGCGGGGGGTACAATGAGCAGTTCTTC.

The DNA for the CDR3 is TGTGCCAGCAGTTTAATTAAGGTACAGCCAAATCAGCCCCAGCATTTT. Protein: CASSLIKVQPNQPQHF. The chain joins TRBV28 to TRBJ1-5; D gene unclear. Germline V gene lookup returns CDR1 MDHEN and CDR2 SYDVKM. The V gene lost 2 bases and the J gene lost 4 bases, with 15 bases spanning the gap. The CDR3 extends over 16 amino acids.

V is TRBV4-3 and J is TRBJ2-3; D is possibly TRBD1 (6 bases). Trimming cost V 3 bases and J 3 bases, with 7 bases left between them. CDR3 length: 13 residues. The germline V gene encodes CDR1 LGHNA and CDR2 YSLEER. CDR3: CASSHQGTDTQYF. DNA of the CDR3: TGCGCCAGCAGCCACCAGGGGACAGATACGCAGTATTTT.

The chain recombines TRBV6-5 with TRBJ1-6; 9 positions agree with TRBD1. The CDR3 has 15 amino acids. The germline CDR1 and CDR2 sequences are MNHEY and SVGAGI. Trimming took 6 bases from V and 7 from J; bases not matched to a gene: 7. The CDR3, as DNA: TGTGCCAGCAGCGGAGGACAGGGGCACAATTCACCCCTCCACTTT. As protein: CASSGGQGHNSPLHF.

The chain links TRBV28 to TRBJ1-1; D might be TRBD1 (6 bases). The CDR3 extends over 16 amino acids. The germline gives CDR1 MDHEN, CDR2 SYDVKM. V shed 2 bases and J shed 0 bases, with 13 bases lying between them. CDR3 amino acids: CASSLLLGHLNTEAFF. The CDR3 DNA follows: TGTGCCAGCAGTTTACTCCTGGGACACCTGAACACTGAAGCTTTCTTT.

The rearrangement joins TRBV5-1 to TRBJ2-1; 13 nucleotides align to TRBD2. CDR3 length: 15 residues. The trim removed 3 bases at V and 8 bases at J, leaving 5 bases unmatched. CDR1 is SGHRS and CDR2 is YFSETQ in the germline V gene. CDR3 region: CASSSTSGGPDEQFF. DNA for the CDR3: TGCGCCAGCAGCTCGACTAGCGGGGGGCCCGATGAGCAGTTCTTC.

The V gene is TRBV2, the J gene TRBJ2-1, with 10 nucleotides matching TRBD1. Germline loops: CDR1 SNHLY, CDR2 FYNNEI. Trimming took 4 bases from V and 9 from J; bases not matched to a gene: 9. This CDR3 contains 15 residues. CDR3 DNA sequence: TGTGCCAGCAGTGGGATTGGGACAGGGGTTGGTGAGCAGTTCTTC. It is translated as CASSGIGTGVGEQFF.

The CDR3 sequence is CASSQAGGFMDEQYF. The CDR3 nucleotides are TGCGCCAGCAGCCAAGCAGGGGGTTTCATGGACGAGCAGTACTTC. The J gene is TRBJ2-7, the V gene TRBV4-1, with 7 bases identical to TRBD1. Germline V CDR1 and CDR2: MGHRA, YSYEKL. J was trimmed by 5 bases and V by 1 base; bases with no gene match: 8. CDR3 length: 15 amino acids.

J is TRBJ2-7 and V is TRBV28, with 7 bases aligning to TRBD1. The length of the CDR3 is 14 residues. Germline values: CDR1 MDHEN, CDR2 SYDVKM. The V gene end was trimmed by 2 bases and the J gene end by 2 bases; junction bases not matched to a gene: 3. The CDR3 DNA reads TGTGCCAGCAGTTTAGGGGACAGACCCTACGAGCAGTACTTC. The encoded protein is CASSLGDRPYEQYF.

The rearrangement links TRBV30 to TRBJ1-3, with D possibly matching TRBD1 (6 bases). CDR3 length: 15 amino acids. Germline V lookup: CDR1 GTSNPN, CDR2 SVGIG (reference sequence). The V end was cut by 3 bases, the J end by 0 bases, with 12 bases between. The CDR3 reads CAWRRDTGSGNTIYF. The DNA of the CDR3 is TGTGCCTGGAGACGGGACACCGGCTCTGGAAACACCATATATTTT. The variable domain in full, with the rest retrieved from reference TRBV30 and TRBJ1-3, is SQTIHQWPATLVQPVGSPLSLECTVEGTSNPNLYWYRQAAGRGLQLLFYSVGIGQISSEVPQNLSASRPQDRQFILSSKKLLLSDSGFYLCAWRRDTGSGNTIYFGEGSWLTVV.

The chain joins TRBV7-8 to TRBJ1-5; TRBD1 agrees at 12 bases. CDR3 length equals 16 residues. Germline V gene data show CDR1 as SGHVS and CDR2 as FQNEAQ. Trimming removed 4 bases from V and 4 bases from J; junction bases left unmatched: 5. CDR3 loop: CASSSRDRGRNQPQHF. Here the CDR3 DNA reads TGTGCCAGCAGCTCCCGGGACAGGGGGCGAAATCAGCCCCAGCATTTT.

This chain uses TRBV5-1 with TRBJ1-6; the match to TRBD1 covers 8 bases. This CDR3 comprises 15 residues. With V trimmed by 4 bases and J by 7 bases, 7 bases remained unmatched. The germline gives CDR1 SGHRS, CDR2 YFSETQ. In nucleotides, the CDR3 is TGCGCCAGCAGCCCTGGGACAGGCCTCAATTCACCCCTCCACTTT. It specifies CASSPGTGLNSPLHF.

V is TRBV7-2 and J is TRBJ1-1; D gene unclear. CDR1 and CDR2 from the germline V gene are SGHTA and FQGNSA. Trimming took 4 bases from V and 4 from J, leaving 4 bases between them. CDR3 length: 11 residues. The CDR3 sequence: CASSSSTEAFF. The DNA of the CDR3 is TGTGCCAGCAGCTCGAGCACTGAAGCTTTCTTT.

The genes are TRBV19 and TRBJ2-5; 11 bases are shared with TRBD2. Germline assignment: CDR1 LNHDA and CDR2 SQIVND (reference sequence). The length of the CDR3 is 17 residues. With V trimmed by 8 bases and J by 4 bases, 15 bases remained unmatched. Written as DNA, the CDR3 is TGTGCCAGTCGACCAGGTTGGGCTAGCGGGGGGCGAGAGACCCAGTACTTC. Amino acids: CASRPGWASGGRETQYF.